Following are 22 T cell receptor beta chains from one sample sequenced in a study of cytomegalovirus exposure and HLA in healthy donors. It was with 60 Vbeta and 13 Jbeta primers that the PCR ran. Libraries were prepared by immunoSEQ multiplex PCR; TCRdb keeps only in-frame clonotypes and omits some of them. Of about 130,000 clones listed, almost 80% are singletons. Sequencing was done on a sample of PBMCs. These TCRs come from a female donor in good health and CMV-seronegative.

This clone appeared a few times. Other DNA sequences within the sample encode an identical CDR3. The V gene is TRBV10-3, the J gene TRBJ2-1; weak D call: TRBD2 (7 bases). This CDR3 spans 13 amino acids. V lost 7 bases to trimming and J lost 7 bases, with 14 bases between them. CDR1 and CDR2 from the germline V gene are ENHRY and SYGVKD. The CDR3, as DNA: TGTGCCATCAAGGAGGGAGGGGGGAATGAGCAGTTCTTC. Its protein is CAIKEGGGNEQFF.

The chain has TRBV25-1 and TRBJ2-2, with D possibly TRBD1 on 6 matching bases. Germline V gene sequence: CDR1 MGHDK, CDR2 SYGVNS. The V and J ends lost 4 bases and 6 bases respectively, with 24 bases between them. The length of the CDR3 is 18 residues. This chain's CDR3 is CASSAPSGQLVSPGELFF. The CDR3 nucleotides read TGTGCCAGCAGTGCCCCCTCGGGACAATTGGTTTCACCCGGGGAGCTGTTTTTT.

This chain's CDR3 is CASSGTSGRFGAYEQYF. The DNA for the CDR3 is TGTGCCAGCAGCGGGACTAGCGGGAGGTTTGGGGCCTACGAGCAGTACTTC. The genes are TRBV5-4 and TRBJ2-7; TRBD2 aligns across 15 bases. Looked up from germline, CDR1 is SGHNT and CDR2 is YYREEE (reference sequence). The CDR3 contains 17 residues. J lost 2 bases, V lost 4 bases, and 7 bases had no gene match.

The chain uses TRBV27 and TRBJ1-1; 7 positions agree with TRBD1. Germline trimming cut 6 bases from V and 5 bases from J; bases unmatched to any gene: 9. Germline CDR1 MNHEY, CDR2 SMNVEV (reference sequence). This CDR3 is built from 14 residues. Here the CDR3 DNA reads TGTGCCAGCAGCTCTGGGACAGATGGGACTGAAGCTTTCTTT. It encodes CASSSGTDGTEAFF.

The V gene is TRBV5-4, the J gene TRBJ1-4, with a tentative D call TRBD1 (6 bases). Germline V gives CDR1 SGHNT, CDR2 YYREEE (reference sequence). The V end was cut by 0 bases, the J end by 8 bases, with 14 bases between. The CDR3 is 15 residues long. The CDR3 nucleotides read TGTGCCAGCAGCTTGGGACAGGACGTAGCGGAAAAACTGTTTTTT. This translates into CASSLGQDVAEKLFF.

This clone was counted a few times. The chain is built from TRBV28 and TRBJ2-1; D possibly corresponds to TRBD2 (7 bases). V shed 6 bases and J shed 5 bases, with 20 bases lying between them. Per the germline V gene, CDR1 is MDHEN and CDR2 is SYDVKM. The CDR3 contains 16 residues. The CDR3 protein is CASSKGGASGNNEQFF. DNA of the CDR3: TGTGCCAGCAGCAAAGGGGGGGCTAGCGGAAACAATGAGCAGTTCTTC.

This clone was recorded only once. The CDR3, as DNA: TGTGCCAGCAGCATCGGACAGGGGGGGCTTATTTATGGCTACACCTTC. This sequence encodes CASSIGQGGLIYGYTF. The J gene is TRBJ1-2, the V gene TRBV7-9; 10 bases agree with TRBD1. V was pared by 5 bases and J by 5 bases, with 11 bases of the junction left unmatched. Looked up from germline, CDR1 is SEHNR and CDR2 is FQNEAQ (reference sequence). The length of the CDR3 is 16 residues.

The chain has TRBV5-1 and TRBJ1-1, with TRBD1 identical over 8 bases. This CDR3 spans 17 amino acids. From germline, CDR1 is SGHRS and CDR2 YFSETQ. The V and J ends lost 0 bases and 4 bases, in that order; junction bases with no gene match: 11. The CDR3 reads CASSLEITGGGTTEAFF. The CDR3 DNA reads as TGCGCCAGCAGCTTGGAGATAACAGGGGGAGGTACCACTGAAGCTTTCTTT.

The V and J genes are TRBV21-1 and TRBJ1-2. TRBV21-1 is deemed a pseudogene. The CDR3 consists of 15 residues. The CDR3 loop reads CASSNYAEPHYGYTF. CDR3 coding DNA: TGTGCCAGCAGCAACTATGCGGAGCCGCACTATGGCTACACCTTC.

V and J are TRBV10-2 and TRBJ2-3; 7 bases agree with TRBD2. CDR1 and CDR2 (germline): WSHSY, SAAADI. With 8 bases clipped from V and 4 bases from J, the junction kept 12 bases outside the gene matches. CDR3 length: 15 amino acids. This CDR3 reads CASLISGPSADTQYF. The CDR3 nucleotides are TGCGCCAGCCTCATTAGCGGGCCAAGCGCAGATACGCAGTATTTT.

The rearrangement uses TRBV30 and TRBJ1-5; TRBD1 agrees at 8 bases. V trimming: 2 bases; J trimming: 4 bases; junction bases outside the gene matches: 7. This CDR3 has 15 residues. The V gene's germline CDR1 is GTSNPN and CDR2 SVGIG (reference sequence). The CDR3 nucleotides read TGTGCCTGGAGTTCCGGACAGGGTGGGAATCAGCCCCAGCATTTT. It translates to CAWSSGQGGNQPQHF. The full variable domain, in which reference TRBV30 and TRBJ1-5 provide the parts outside the CDR3, is SQTIHQWPATLVQPVGSPLSLECTVEGTSNPNLYWYRQAAGRGLQLLFYSVGIGQISSEVPQNLSASRPQDRQFILSSKKLLLSDSGFYLCAWSSGQGGNQPQHFGDGTRLSIL.

This chain links TRBV11-2 with TRBJ2-3; 12 bases are shared with TRBD1. Looked up from germline, CDR1 is SGHAT and CDR2 is FQNNGV. The CDR3 runs to 15 residues. Here the CDR3 reads CASGRGTGGGNTQYF. CDR3 DNA sequence: TGTGCTTCTGGTCGGGGGACAGGGGGCGGTAATACGCAGTATTTT.

This clone has more than one count but fewer than ten. The rearrangement uses TRBV5-1 and TRBJ1-1; TRBD1 matches at 8 bases. The CDR3 totals 14 residues. J lost 1 base, V lost 6 bases, and 5 bases had no gene match. The germline CDR1 and CDR2 sequences are SGHRS and YFSETQ. CDR3: CASIQGTGNTEAFF. In nucleotides, the CDR3 is TGCGCCAGCATTCAGGGGACAGGGAACACTGAAGCTTTCTTT.

This chain links TRBV4-2 with TRBJ2-1; 11 positions match TRBD2. Germline V gives CDR1 LGHNA, CDR2 YNFKEQ. Germline trimming cut 0 bases from V and 5 bases from J; bases unmatched to any gene: 6. The CDR3 has 17 residues. The CDR3 DNA follows: TGTGCCAGCAGCCAAGATGGGGAGGGACTAGCGGACAATGAGCAGTTCTTC. Its translation is CASSQDGEGLADNEQFF.

This clone showed up just a few times. This rearrangement joins TRBV18 to TRBJ1-1; 11 positions match TRBD1. The CDR3 has 16 residues. Germline CDR1 and CDR2: KGHSH and LQKENI. The ends lost 8 bases at V and 0 bases at J; junction bases unmatched: 8. The CDR3 is CASARGQGGLNTEAFF. CDR3 coding DNA: TGTGCCAGCGCCCGGGGACAGGGGGGGTTGAACACTGAAGCTTTCTTT. Filled out from reference TRBV18 and TRBJ1-1, the complete variable domain reads NAGVMQNPRHLVRRRGQEARLRCSPMKGHSHVYWYRQLPEEGLKFMVYLQKENIIDESGMPKERFSAEFPKEGPSILRIQQVVRGDSAAYFCASARGQGGLNTEAFFGQGTRLTVV.

The chain's CDR3 is CASSWTLDYGYTF. The CDR3 nucleotides read TGTGCCAGCAGTTGGACTCTTGACTATGGCTACACCTTC. This chain joins TRBV28 and TRBJ1-2; D is undetermined. The CDR3 runs 13 residues. Trimming left V 4 bases short and J 3 bases short, with 9 bases between. Germline V gene data show CDR1 as MDHEN and CDR2 as SYDVKM.

The chain has TRBV5-6 and TRBJ2-3; TRBD2 matches at 12 bases. The J segment lost 2 bases and the V segment lost 1 base, leaving 8 bases of the junction unmatched. The CDR3 consists of 18 residues. CDR1 is SGHDT and CDR2 is YYEEEE in the germline V gene. CDR3 nucleotide sequence: TGTGCCAGCAGCTTGAGGCTAGCGGGAGGGAGGGCCACAGATACGCAGTATTTT. It codes for CASSLRLAGGRATDTQYF.

This chain uses TRBV27 with TRBJ2-7; TRBD2 matches 10 bases. This CDR3 comprises 14 residues. Looked up from germline, CDR1 is MNHEY and CDR2 is SMNVEV (reference sequence). V lost 6 bases to trimming and J lost 3 bases; unmatched junction nucleotides: 5. CDR3 in DNA: TGTGCCAGCAGCTGGACTAGCGGAGGCTACGAGCAGTACTTC. This codes for CASSWTSGGYEQYF.

The V gene is TRBV4-1, the J gene TRBJ2-7; 11 nucleotides line up with TRBD1. The CDR3 is made up of 16 amino acids. Germline values: CDR1 MGHRA, CDR2 YSYEKL. With V trimmed by 3 bases and J by 3 bases, 7 bases remained unmatched. The DNA of the CDR3 is TGCGCCAGCAGCCATCTAGGACAGGGGGCTTTCTACGAGCAGTACTTC. Its translation: CASSHLGQGAFYEQYF.

The chain combines TRBV4-2 with TRBJ2-1; 8 bases are a match to TRBD2. There are 15 residues in the CDR3. Germline V gives CDR1 LGHNA, CDR2 YNFKEQ. Trimming took 2 bases from V and 4 from J; bases not matched to a gene: 4. Here the CDR3 reads CASSQRSGGYNEQFF. In DNA form, the CDR3 reads TGTGCCAGCAGCCAAAGGAGCGGGGGTTACAATGAGCAGTTCTTC.

This clone was recorded a few times. This chain uses TRBV6-1 with TRBJ1-3; TRBD1 might be the D (5 bases). The length of the CDR3 is 14 residues. Germline CDR1 reads MNHNS; CDR2 reads SASEGT. Trimming left V 8 bases short and J 1 base short, with 12 bases between. This chain's CDR3 is CASGVSGSGNTIYF. The CDR3 DNA follows: TGTGCCAGCGGGGTTTCAGGGTCTGGAAACACCATATATTTT.

The chain links TRBV7-2 to TRBJ2-6, with TRBD1 matching over 8 bases. CDR1 SGHTA and CDR2 FQGNSA come from the germline V gene. This CDR3 comprises 17 residues. The junction had 6 bases not matched to a gene; V was cut back by 5 bases and J by 0 bases. CDR3 DNA sequence: TGTGCCAGCAGCGGGGGGACAGGCCTCTCTGGGGCCAACGTCCTGACTTTC. Residues: CASSGGTGLSGANVLTF.